This T cell receptor (beta chain) was sequenced for a study of control samples from healthy donors and cancer patients. V was trimmed by 1 base and J by 4 bases, leaving 16 bases between them. In germline, CDR1 is SGHDN, CDR2 FVKESK. This CDR3 spans 16 amino acids. TCRdb's table, derived via immunoSEQ multiplex PCR, lists solely in-frame clones and lacks some. The sample comprises about 25,000 clones, approximately 85% of which are singletons, and about 6.7% rests with the top ten. The V gene is TRBV14, the J gene TRBJ1-2; D possibly corresponds to TRBD1 (5 bases). The clonotype comes from a woman aged 55-70 years with head and neck cancer. The sample taken for sequencing was PBMCs. This chain's CDR3 is CASSQGRDLASYGYTF. The CDR3 region has the DNA TGTGCCAGCAGCCAAGGACGGGACCTTGCGTCCTATGGCTACACCTTC.